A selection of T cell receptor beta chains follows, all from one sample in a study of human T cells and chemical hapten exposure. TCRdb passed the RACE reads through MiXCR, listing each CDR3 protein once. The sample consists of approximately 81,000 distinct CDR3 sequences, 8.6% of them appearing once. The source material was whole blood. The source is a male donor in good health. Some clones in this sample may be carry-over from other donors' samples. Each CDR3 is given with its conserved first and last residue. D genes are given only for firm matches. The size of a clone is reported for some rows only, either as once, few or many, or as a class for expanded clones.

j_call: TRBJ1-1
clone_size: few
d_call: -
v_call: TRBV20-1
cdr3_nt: TGCAGTGCTAGAGACTGGCAGGGGTCGAACACTGAAGCTTTCTTT
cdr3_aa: CSARDWQGSNTEAFF

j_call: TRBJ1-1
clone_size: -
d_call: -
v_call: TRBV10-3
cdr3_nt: TGTGCCATCTCTGGGGAACACACTGAAGCTTTCTTT
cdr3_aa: CAISGEHTEAFF

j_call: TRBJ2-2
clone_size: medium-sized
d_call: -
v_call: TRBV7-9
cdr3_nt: TGTGCCAGCAGCTTTCAACTCCCGAACACCGGGGAGCTGTTTTTT
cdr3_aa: CASSFQLPNTGELFF

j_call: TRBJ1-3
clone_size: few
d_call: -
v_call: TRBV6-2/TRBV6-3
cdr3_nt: TGTGCCAGCAGTTATCACCTGAAGTCCCTTTTCTCTGGAAACACCATATATTTT
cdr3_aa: CASSYHLKSLFSGNTIYF

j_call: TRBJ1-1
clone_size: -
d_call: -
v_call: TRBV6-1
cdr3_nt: TGTGCCAGCAGTGAAGAAATATCTTGGGGGTCTGAAGCTTTCTTT
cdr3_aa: CASSEEISWGSEAFF

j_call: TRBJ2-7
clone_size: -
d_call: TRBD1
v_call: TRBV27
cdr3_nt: TGTGCCAGCAGTTTATCGTCTTTACAGGGGCGCTACGAGCAGTACTTC
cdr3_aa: CASSLSSLQGRYEQYF

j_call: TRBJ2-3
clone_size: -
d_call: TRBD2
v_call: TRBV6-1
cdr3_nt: TGTGCCAGCAGTGCAACTAGCGGGGGAGGTGCAGATACGCAGTATTTT
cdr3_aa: CASSATSGGGADTQYF

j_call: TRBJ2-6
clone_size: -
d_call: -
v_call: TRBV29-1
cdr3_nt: TGCAGCGTTGAAGATCCCTCTGGGGCCAACGTCCTGACTTTC
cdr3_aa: CSVEDPSGANVLTF

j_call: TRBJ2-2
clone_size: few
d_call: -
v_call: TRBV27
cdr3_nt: TGTGCCAGCAGTTTAAACCGATGGACAGCTAACACCGGGGAGCTGTTTTTT
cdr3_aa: CASSLNRWTANTGELFF

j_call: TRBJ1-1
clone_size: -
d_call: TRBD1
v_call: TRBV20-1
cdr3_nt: TGCAGTGCTCGGACAGGGGGGACCATGAACACTGAAGCTTTCTTT
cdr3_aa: CSARTGGTMNTEAFF

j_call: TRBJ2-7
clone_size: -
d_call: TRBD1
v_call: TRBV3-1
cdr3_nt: TGTGCCAGCAGCCCCGGACAGGGGGTTCGCTACGAGCAGTACTTC
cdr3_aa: CASSPGQGVRYEQYF

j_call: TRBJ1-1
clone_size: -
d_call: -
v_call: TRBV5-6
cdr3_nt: TGTGCCAGCAGCTTGGTTGGAGTCGCTTTCTTT
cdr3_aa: CASSLVGVAFF

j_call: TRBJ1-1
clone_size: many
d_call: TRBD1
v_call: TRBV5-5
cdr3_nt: TGTGCCAGCACCGAATTGACAGGGTCCACTGAAGCTTTCTTT
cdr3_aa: CASTELTGSTEAFF

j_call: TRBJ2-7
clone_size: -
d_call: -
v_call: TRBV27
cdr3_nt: TGTGCCAGCAGTCCCCCGGACGAGCAGTACTTC
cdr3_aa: CASSPPDEQYF

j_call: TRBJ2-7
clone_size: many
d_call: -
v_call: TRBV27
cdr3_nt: TGTGCCAGCAGGAGCTCCTACGAGCAGTACTTC
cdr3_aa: CASRSSYEQYF

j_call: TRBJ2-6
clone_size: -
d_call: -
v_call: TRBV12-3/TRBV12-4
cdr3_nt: TGTGCCAGCAGCCTTACCGATTTCTCCGGGGCCAACGTCCTGACTTTC
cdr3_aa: CASSLTDFSGANVLTF

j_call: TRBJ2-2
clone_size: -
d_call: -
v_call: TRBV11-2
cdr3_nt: TGTGCCAGCAGCTCGGGACTCAACACCGGGGAGCTGTTTTTT
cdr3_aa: CASSSGLNTGELFF

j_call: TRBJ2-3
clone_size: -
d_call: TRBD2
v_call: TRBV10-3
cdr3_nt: TGTGCCATCAGTCTCCTAGCGGGGGCGATCACAGATACGCAGTATTTT
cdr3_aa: CAISLLAGAITDTQYF

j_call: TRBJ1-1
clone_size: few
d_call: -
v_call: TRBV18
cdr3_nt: TGTGCCAGCTCACCAAACCAAAGGGAAGCTTTCTTT
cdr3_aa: CASSPNQREAFF

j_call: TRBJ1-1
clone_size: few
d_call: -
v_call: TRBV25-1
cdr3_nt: TGTGCCAGCAGTGCCCAGGGCGCCTACACTGAAGCTTTCTTT
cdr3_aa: CASSAQGAYTEAFF

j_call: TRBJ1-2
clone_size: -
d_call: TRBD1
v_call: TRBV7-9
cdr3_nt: TGTGCCAGCAGCTCACAGGGGGGAGGCTATGGCTACACCTTC
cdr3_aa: CASSSQGGGYGYTF

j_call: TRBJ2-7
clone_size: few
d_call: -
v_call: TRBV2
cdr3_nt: TGTGCCAGCAGTGGGGGCGGAACCTACGAGCAGTACTTC
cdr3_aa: CASSGGGTYEQYF

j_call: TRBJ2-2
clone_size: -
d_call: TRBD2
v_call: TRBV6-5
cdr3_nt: TGTGCCAGCAGTTACGGGCTAGCGGGAGACACCGGGGAGCTGTTTTTT
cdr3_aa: CASSYGLAGDTGELFF

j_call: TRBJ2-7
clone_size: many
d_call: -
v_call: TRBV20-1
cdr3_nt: TGCAGTGCTAGAGATCGGGGTAACTACGAGCAGTACTTC
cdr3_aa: CSARDRGNYEQYF

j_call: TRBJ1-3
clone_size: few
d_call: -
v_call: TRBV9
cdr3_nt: TGTGCCAGCGGAAAAGGAGGGGGACCTGGAAACACCATATATTTT
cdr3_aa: CASGKGGGPGNTIYF

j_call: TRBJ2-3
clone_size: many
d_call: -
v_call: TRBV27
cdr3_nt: TGTGCCAGCAGTTTGGGTTCAGGAACAGATACGCAGTATTTT
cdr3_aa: CASSLGSGTDTQYF

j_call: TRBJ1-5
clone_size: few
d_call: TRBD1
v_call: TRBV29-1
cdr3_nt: TGCAGCGTCCAGACAGGGGATGGTCAGCCCCAGCATTTT
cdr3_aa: CSVQTGDGQPQHF

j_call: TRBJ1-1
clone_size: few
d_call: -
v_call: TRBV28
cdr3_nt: TGTGCCAGCAGCTCAGAACCTACGGGGCTTGCTTTCTTT
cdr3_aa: CASSSEPTGLAFF

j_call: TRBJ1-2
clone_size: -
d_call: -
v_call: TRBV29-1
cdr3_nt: TGCAGCGTGAGGGACTGGCGAAACTACACCTTC
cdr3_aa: CSVRDWRNYTF

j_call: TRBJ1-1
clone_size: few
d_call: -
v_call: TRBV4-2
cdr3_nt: TGTGCCAGCAGCCAAGAAGAGGGGAGTGGCACTGAAGCTTTCTTT
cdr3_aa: CASSQEEGSGTEAFF

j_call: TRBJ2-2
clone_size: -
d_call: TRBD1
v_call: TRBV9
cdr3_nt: TGTGCCAGCAGCGTAGCCAACTCGTGGGATCCGGGACAGGGTGTCACCGGGGAGCTGTTTTTT
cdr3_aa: CASSVANSWDPGQGVTGELFF

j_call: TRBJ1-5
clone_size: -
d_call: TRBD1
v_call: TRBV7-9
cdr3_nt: TGTGCCAGCAGCTTAGGCAGGGGGAATCAGCCCCAGCATTTT
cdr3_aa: CASSLGRGNQPQHF

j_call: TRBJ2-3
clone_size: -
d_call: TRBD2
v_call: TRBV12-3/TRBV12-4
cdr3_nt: TGTGCCAGCAGCCTAGGGGTGGCTAGCGGGTCTACAGATACGCAGTATTTT
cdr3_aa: CASSLGVASGSTDTQYF

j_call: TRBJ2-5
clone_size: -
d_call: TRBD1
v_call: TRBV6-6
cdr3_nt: TGTGCCAGCACCCAAGGGACAGGGGGGCGAGAGACCCAGTACTTC
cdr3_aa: CASTQGTGGRETQYF

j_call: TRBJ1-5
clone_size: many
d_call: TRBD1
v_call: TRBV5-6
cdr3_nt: TGTGCCAGCAGCTTGGGACAGGGGGGCCATCAGCCCCAGCATTTT
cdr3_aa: CASSLGQGGHQPQHF

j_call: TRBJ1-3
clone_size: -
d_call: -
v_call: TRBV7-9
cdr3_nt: TGTGCCAGCAGCTTAGGAGATGGTGCTTTCTCTGGAAACACCATATATTTT
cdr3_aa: CASSLGDGAFSGNTIYF

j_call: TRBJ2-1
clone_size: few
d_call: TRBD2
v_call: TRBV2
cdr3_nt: TGTGCCAGCGGCGGGACTAGCGGGAAGCAGTTCTTC
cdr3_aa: CASGGTSGKQFF

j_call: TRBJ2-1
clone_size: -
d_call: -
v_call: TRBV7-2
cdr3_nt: TGTGCCAGCAGATTTGGTGGTAGCCCGAATGAAGGGCAGTTCTTC
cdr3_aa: CASRFGGSPNEGQFF

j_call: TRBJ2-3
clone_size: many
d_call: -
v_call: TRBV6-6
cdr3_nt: TGTGCCAGCAGTTCCGGAGACAGGCACAGCACAGATACGCAGTATTTT
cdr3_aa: CASSSGDRHSTDTQYF

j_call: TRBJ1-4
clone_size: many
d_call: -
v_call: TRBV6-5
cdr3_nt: TGTGCCAGCAGTTACTCGCCCACTCCAGGGGCCAGTGAAAAACTGTTTTTT
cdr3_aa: CASSYSPTPGASEKLFF

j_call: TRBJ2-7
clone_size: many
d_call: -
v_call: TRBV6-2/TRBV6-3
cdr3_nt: TGTGCCAGCAGTCCCGGATCCTACGAGCAGTACTTC
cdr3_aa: CASSPGSYEQYF

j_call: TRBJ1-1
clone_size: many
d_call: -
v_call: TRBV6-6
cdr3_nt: TGTGCCAGCAGCTCCCTGGCGGATGAAGCTTTCTTT
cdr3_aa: CASSSLADEAFF

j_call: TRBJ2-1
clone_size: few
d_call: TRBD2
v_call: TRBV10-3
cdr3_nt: TGTGCCATCAGTGGGGGAACTAGCGGGACAAATGAGCAGTTCTTC
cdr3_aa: CAISGGTSGTNEQFF

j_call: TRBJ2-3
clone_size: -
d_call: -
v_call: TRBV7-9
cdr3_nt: TGTGCCAGCAGCACGGCTGGTGGCAGGACGACAGATACGCAGTATTTT
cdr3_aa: CASSTAGGRTTDTQYF

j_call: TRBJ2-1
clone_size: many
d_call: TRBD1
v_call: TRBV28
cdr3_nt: TGTGCCAGCAGCCCGGGACAGGGGAAGTGGGGACCCTACAATGAGCAGTTCTTC
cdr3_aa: CASSPGQGKWGPYNEQFF

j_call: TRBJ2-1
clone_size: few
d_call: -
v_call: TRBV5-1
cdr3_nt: TGCGCCAGCAGCTACGAGCGACTTGGCAATGAGCAGTTCTTC
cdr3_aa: CASSYERLGNEQFF

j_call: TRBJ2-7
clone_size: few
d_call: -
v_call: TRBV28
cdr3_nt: TGTGCCAGCGGAACCCCGGGACCGACGGGCGAGCAGTACTTC
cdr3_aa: CASGTPGPTGEQYF

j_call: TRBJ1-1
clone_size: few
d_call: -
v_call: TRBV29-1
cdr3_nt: TGCAGCGTACGGTTGAACACTGAAGCTTTCTTT
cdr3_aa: CSVRLNTEAFF

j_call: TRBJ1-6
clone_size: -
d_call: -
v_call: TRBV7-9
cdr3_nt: TGTGCCAGCAGCTCCGGGACGTCCGATAATTCACCCCTCCACTTT
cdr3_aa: CASSSGTSDNSPLHF

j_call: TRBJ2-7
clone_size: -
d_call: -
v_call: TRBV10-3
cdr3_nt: TGTGCCATCAGTGAGTCGGCAGGGACTTACGAGCAGTACTTC
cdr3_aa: CAISESAGTYEQYF

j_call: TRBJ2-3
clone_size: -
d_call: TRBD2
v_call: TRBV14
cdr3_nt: TGTGCCAGCAGCCAAGGAATAGGGGCGGGAGTGTCAGATACGCAGTATTTT
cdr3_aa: CASSQGIGAGVSDTQYF

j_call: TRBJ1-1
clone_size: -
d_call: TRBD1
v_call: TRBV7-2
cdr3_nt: TGTGCCAGCAGCTTAGAGCAGGGGGCGATCGGCACTGAAGCTTTCTTT
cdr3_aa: CASSLEQGAIGTEAFF

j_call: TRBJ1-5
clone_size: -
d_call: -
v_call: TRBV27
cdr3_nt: TGTGCCAGCAGCCTAATGGCGGGAATAGCCCAGCATTTT
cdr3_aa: CASSLMAGIAQHF

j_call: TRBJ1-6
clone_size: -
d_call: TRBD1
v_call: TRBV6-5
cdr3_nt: TGTGCCAGCAGTTACCCTAGGACAGGGGGCAATTCACCCCTCCACTTT
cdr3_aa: CASSYPRTGGNSPLHF